The text below deals with one TCR beta chain. Its antigen is still unknown. This entry belongs to a study of CD8 T cells in Susac syndrome. The CDR3 loop spans 13 amino acids. V was trimmed by 0 bases and J by 3 bases, leaving 5 bases between them. The germline V gene has CDR1 LGHNA and CDR2 YNFKEQ. Random hexamers served to reverse transcribe roughly 0.45 to 1 ug RNA. Amplification of TCR beta CDR3 was carried out by immunoSEQ multiplex PCR, which covered 54 Vbeta and 13 Jbeta segments. TCRdb recomputed calls from the immunoSEQ multiplex PCR reads with MiXCR, one row per CDR3 protein. The repertoire holds 120,000 or so distinct CDR3 sequences, with 90% to 95% as singletons. Whole-study results and caveats: The study's TCR sequencing and HLA analysis covered a relatively small number of individuals, and the study acknowledged this.

TCR beta sequencing was performed on blood CD8+ and CD4+ T cells. Through negative isolation, CD4+ and CD8+ T cells were obtained, while TEMRA cells were enriched using FACS. This receptor was taken from a human donor with multiple sclerosis. Sequenced input: CD4+ T cells from PBMCs. The rearrangement uses TRBV4-2 and TRBJ1-1; D is unclear. The CDR3 DNA reads TGTGCCAGCAGCCAAGATAGAGACACTGAAGCTTTCTTT. It specifies CASSQDRDTEAFF.